The clone carrying this T cell receptor beta chain came up many times. Looked up from germline, CDR1 is SGHTA and CDR2 is FQGNSA. V trimming: 5 bases; J trimming: 4 bases; junction bases outside the gene matches: 4. The CDR3 loop spans 15 amino acids. This entry is derived from a study of T cell repertoires in cytomegalovirus infection. One entry per CDR3 protein, called by TCRdb with MiXCR from the reads. The table has around 530,000 distinct CDR3 sequences, less than 30% seen once; the top ten hold roughly 13%. The material sequenced was PBMCs. The chain carries TRBV7-2 and TRBJ2-1, with 11 bases identical to TRBD2. The source of this sequence is a human donor in good health (CMV status not recorded). Some clones in this sample may be carry-over from other donors' samples. In DNA, the CDR3 is TGTGCCAGCAGCCCGACTAGCGGGGCATACAATGAGCAGTTCTTC. Amino acids: CASSPTSGAYNEQFF.